The 17 T cell receptor beta chains reported below all come from one sample, sequenced in a study of blood T cell repertoires in COVID-19. Sequencing used immunoSEQ multiplex PCR; TCRdb keeps in-frame clones, though not all of them. The data show about 480,000 clones, 75% to 90% seen once. Material: PBMCs or T cells enriched from blood (not recorded which). Receptor source: a woman aged 55-75 years who had recovered from COVID-19.

This chain joins TRBV30 and TRBJ2-6, with 8 positions matching TRBD1. Trimming removed 2 bases from V and 2 bases from J; junction bases left unmatched: 2. CDR3 size: 15 residues. The germline V gene has CDR1 GTSNPN and CDR2 SVGIG (reference sequence). The CDR3 sequence is CAWSPQGAGANVLTF. The CDR3 DNA reads TGTGCCTGGAGTCCACAGGGGGCTGGGGCCAACGTCCTGACTTTC.

The chain is built from TRBV6-5 and TRBJ1-4; TRBD1 might be the D (6 bases). Germline V gives CDR1 MNHEY, CDR2 SVGAGI. Trimming removed 6 bases at V and 7 bases at J, with 18 bases between. This CDR3 has 15 residues. CDR3 coding DNA: TGTGCCAGCAGCCGCAACAGGGCAGGCGGTGAAAAACTGTTTTTT. It yields the protein CASSRNRAGGEKLFF.

This chain connects TRBV6-5 to TRBJ2-7; D perhaps matches TRBD1 (6 bases). The ends were cut back, 6 bases at V and 2 bases at J, with 11 bases in the middle. CDR3 length: 13 residues. The germline CDR1 and CDR2 sequences are MNHEY and SVGAGI. The CDR3 region has the DNA TGTGCCAGCAGACGGGACACGACCTACGAGCAGTACTTC. It encodes CASRRDTTYEQYF.

CDR3 protein: CASRTTGAGNEKLFF. For the CDR3, the DNA is TGCGCCAGCAGAACAACAGGGGCGGGGAATGAAAAACTGTTTTTT. The rearrangement links TRBV4-1 to TRBJ1-4, with 7 nucleotides matching TRBD1. This CDR3 has 15 residues. V gave up 6 bases and J gave up 5 bases; unmatched junction bases: 9. CDR1 and CDR2 (germline): MGHRA, YSYEKL.

The chain combines TRBV27 with TRBJ1-1; 7 bases fit TRBD1. V lost 1 base to trimming and J lost 1 base; unmatched junction nucleotides: 6. The CDR3 sequence is 16 residues long. CDR1 MNHEY and CDR2 SMNVEV come from the germline V gene (reference sequence). CDR3 coding DNA: TGTGCCAGCAGTTTATTTTGGGCAGGGGGGAACACTGAAGCTTTCTTT. This gives the protein CASSLFWAGGNTEAFF.

The chain joins TRBV18 to TRBJ1-1, with a possible D match to TRBD1 (5 bases). This CDR3 comprises 16 residues. Trimming cost V 6 bases and J 0 bases, with 17 bases left between them. CDR1 is KGHSH and CDR2 is LQKENI in the germline V gene. The CDR3 DNA follows: TGTGCCAGCTCTTCAGGGCAGGGAAGTGTGAACACTGAAGCTTTCTTT. Protein sequence: CASSSGQGSVNTEAFF.

The CDR3 coding sequence is TGCGCCAGCAGCTCAACTAGCGGGGGGAACACCGGGGAGCTGTTTTTT. This gives the protein CASSSTSGGNTGELFF. The chain recombines TRBV5-1 with TRBJ2-2, with 11 nucleotides matching TRBD2. This CDR3 spans 16 amino acids. V was clipped by 3 bases and J by 1 base; unmatched bases: 2. Germline assignment: CDR1 SGHRS and CDR2 YFSETQ.

The chain couples TRBV5-4 to TRBJ1-6; D is ambiguous. The CDR3 covers 14 residues. Trimming shortened V by 3 bases and J by 9 bases, and 13 bases separated the two germline ends. Germline V gene lookup returns CDR1 SGHNT and CDR2 YYREEE (reference sequence). CDR3 nucleotide sequence: TGTGCCAGCAGCTCCCGGACCAGCGGTTCACCCCTCCACTTT. Amino acid sequence: CASSSRTSGSPLHF.

The rearrangement links TRBV5-1 to TRBJ2-1; 12 bases are a match to TRBD2. The V gene's germline CDR1 is SGHRS and CDR2 YFSETQ. Trimming cost V 4 bases and J 0 bases; bases outside gene matches: 8. This CDR3 is built from 18 residues. The CDR3 DNA sequence: TGCGCCAGCAGCCAGACGACTAGCGGGGGAGTCTCCTACAATGAGCAGTTCTTC. It translates to CASSQTTSGGVSYNEQFF.

The chain uses TRBV5-1 and TRBJ2-7, with a weak D call TRBD1 (5 bases). The germline V gene has CDR1 SGHRS and CDR2 YFSETQ. The V gene lost 5 bases and the J gene lost 1 base, with 10 bases spanning the gap. The CDR3 length is 13 residues. The CDR3: CASRTEVSYEQYF. The CDR3, as DNA: TGCGCCAGCAGGACAGAAGTATCCTACGAGCAGTACTTC. Full variable domain (rest looked up from reference TRBV5-1 and TRBJ2-7): KAGVTQTPRYLIKTRGQQVTLSCSPISGHRSVSWYQQTPGQGLQFLFEYFSETQRNKGNFPGRFSGRQFSNSRSEMNVSTLELGDSALYLCASRTEVSYEQYFGPGTRLTVT.

The CDR3 bases are TGCAGCGTCGCGGGACAGGGCAGAAACACCATATATTTT. This sequence encodes CSVAGQGRNTIYF. The V call is TRBV29-1, the J call TRBJ1-3; 9 bases line up with TRBD1. There are 13 residues in the CDR3. Germline V gene data show CDR1 as SQVTM and CDR2 as ANQGSEA. Germline trimming cut 6 bases from V and 5 bases from J; bases unmatched to any gene: 5.

The chain is built from TRBV3-1 (or the pseudogene TRBV3-2) and TRBJ2-7; D gene ambiguous. CDR3 length equals 14 residues. Germline V gene sequence: CDR1 LGHDT, CDR2 YNNKEL (reference sequence). V was trimmed by 0 bases and J by 4 bases, leaving 10 bases between them. The CDR3 loop is CASSQDWQAYEQYF. The CDR3 DNA is TGTGCCAGCAGCCAAGATTGGCAGGCGTACGAGCAGTACTTC.

The rearrangement joins TRBV9 to TRBJ2-3; TRBD1 agrees at 7 bases. Germline CDR1 and CDR2: SGDLS and YYNGEE. This CDR3 is built from 16 residues. Unmatched junction bases numbered 9, after V lost 3 bases and J lost 2 bases. CDR3 nucleotides: TGTGCCAGCAGCGCCCGACAGGGTGCAACCACAGATACGCAGTATTTT. Its translation: CASSARQGATTDTQYF.

CDR3 sequence: CASAGQRETQYF. The CDR3 nucleotides read TGTGCCAGCGCGGGACAGCGAGAGACCCAGTACTTC. The J gene is TRBJ2-5, the V gene TRBV5-6; D may be TRBD1 (7 bases). Germline V CDR1 and CDR2: SGHDT, YYEEEE. The CDR3 has 12 amino acids. With 7 bases removed from V and 4 bases from J, the gap between germline ends came to 11 bases.

The chain uses TRBV27 and TRBJ2-5; D unclear. The germline V gene encodes CDR1 MNHEY and CDR2 SMNVEV (reference sequence). V lost 6 bases and J 0 bases, leaving 14 bases between the germline ends. CDR3 length: 15 amino acids. CDR3 loop: CASSLIYEDQETQYF. In DNA form, the CDR3 reads TGTGCCAGCAGCCTGATTTACGAGGACCAAGAGACCCAGTACTTC.

J is TRBJ2-2 and V is TRBV24-1, with D tentatively TRBD1 (6 bases). The CDR3 length is 12 residues. The V and J ends lost 11 bases and 5 bases respectively, with 11 bases between them. Germline lookup yields CDR1 KGHDR and CDR2 SFDVKD. CDR3 DNA sequence: TGTGCCATCAAGGACAGTACCGGGGAGCTGTTTTTT. Translated: CAIKDSTGELFF.

The chain joins TRBV6-5 to TRBJ1-5; a weak D match, TRBD1 (5 bases). Per germline, CDR1 MNHEY and CDR2 SVGAGI. V dropped 6 bases and J dropped 3 bases, with 12 bases sitting between them. The CDR3 extends over 14 amino acids. CDR3 loop: CASRGAGFNQPQHF. CDR3 in DNA: TGTGCCAGCAGAGGGGCAGGCTTCAATCAGCCCCAGCATTTT.